The T cell receptor (beta chain) under discussion was sequenced for a study of cytomegalovirus exposure and HLA in healthy donors. Study outcomes and limitations: The study put 150 to 200 TCR beta chains on its list as cytomegalovirus-associated. The classifier was said to identify cytomegalovirus status with high specificity and sensitivity. Many donors shared some public TCRs, even though most TCR sequences were rare. The TCR clusters that emerged in the first cohort tended, a later analysis found, to co-occur in the roughly 130 validation repertoires.

Here immunoSEQ multiplex PCR was the method, and the copy in TCRdb shows in-frame clones only, minus some. The sample has more than 90,000 clones, roughly nine tenths seen once. Points on this clone: Its antigen is undetermined.

The CDR3 sequence is 17 residues long. Unmatched junction bases numbered 13, after V lost 0 bases and J lost 5 bases. Germline CDR1 SGHRS, CDR2 YFSETQ. The sample consisted of PBMCs. The TCR comes from a man between 18 and 29 years old in good health and CMV-seropositive. This chain connects TRBV5-1 to TRBJ2-7; 8 bases map to TRBD1. Here the CDR3 DNA reads TGCGCCAGCAGCTTGGGGACAGGGCTACCTCTGGGAGACGAGCAGTACTTC. It codes for CASSLGTGLPLGDEQYF.